The T cell receptor (beta chain) described here comes from a study of T cell responses to AZD1222 COVID-19 vaccine. This clone was found a few times. Generated by immunoSEQ multiplex PCR, the TCRdb table keeps only in-frame clones and is missing some. The data hold about 97,000 clones, with about 88% observed a single time. The receptor was derived from an adult in good health. The sequenced sample was peripheral blood, obtained on day 0 of AZD1222 vaccination.

The CDR3 region is CASSSPREGPYGYTF. For the CDR3, the DNA is TGTGCCAGCAGCTCTCCGAGGGAAGGACCGTATGGCTACACCTTC. The chain combines TRBV7-9 with TRBJ1-2; D not certain. The V end lost 4 bases, the J end lost 5 bases, and 17 bases lay between the germline ends. This CDR3 has 15 amino acids. Germline CDR1 SEHNR, CDR2 FQNEAQ (reference sequence).